This T cell receptor beta chain originates from a study of T cell clones after liver transplantation. Study-wide context: A pre-transplant mixed lymphocyte reaction with TCRbeta sequencing defined graft-donor-reactive clones followed in post-transplant blood. Three of the eight recipients were HCV-positive; the rest had non-autoimmune, non-viral transplant indications.

This CDR3 is 15 amino acids long. With 4 bases clipped from V and 4 bases from J, the junction kept 8 bases outside the gene matches. Germline values: CDR1 SGHNT, CDR2 YENEEA. Sequencing used immunoSEQ multiplex PCR; TCRdb keeps in-frame clones, though not all of them. Of 15,000 or so clones in the sample, 80% to 95% were seen once. General observations from the study: Donor-reactive sequences fell more than third party-reactive ones, suggesting partial deletion.

To note about this clone: Its antigen is as yet unknown.

The sample in question was CD8+ T cells from blood, obtained before liver transplant. The TCR sequence derives from a human donor who received a liver transplant. The chain employs TRBV11-3 and TRBJ1-2; 8 bases fit TRBD1. The CDR3 DNA reads as TGTGCCAGCAGCTCGCCGACAGGGGCGAGCTATGGCTACACCTTC. It codes for CASSSPTGASYGYTF.